This TCR beta chain is from a study of siplizumab effects on memory and regulatory T cells. Broader study findings: Naive T cells apparently outstripped memory cells in diversity and seemed major alloresponse contributors. Only a minor fraction of alloreactive clones mapped to unstimulated subsets.

The germline V gene has CDR1 LGHNA and CDR2 YSLEER. CDR3 length: 14 residues. V lost 1 base, J lost 7 bases, and 1 base stayed unmatched. Assay: immunoSEQ multiplex PCR; the TCRdb copy retains only in-frame clones and omits some. The sample contains roughly 56,000 clones, more than 80% of which appear only once. Concerning this clone itself: Its antigen is not known.

The source material was CD8+ T cells sorted from blood. The V call is TRBV4-3, the J call TRBJ1-4, with 9 bases aligning to TRBD1. The clonotype comes from a human donor in good health. The CDR3 loop is CASSQGQGGEKLFF. The CDR3 DNA follows: TGCGCCAGCAGCCAAGGACAGGGGGGTGAAAAACTGTTTTTT.